The 11 T cell receptor beta chains reported below all come from one sample, sequenced in a study of CD8 T cells in Susac syndrome. RNA amounts of 0.5 to 1 ug underwent reverse transcription with random hexamers. TCRdb ran MiXCR on the immunoSEQ multiplex PCR reads and lists one entry per CDR3 protein. The sample contains some 300,000 distinct CDR3 sequences, 85% of which appear only once. What was sequenced was CD8+ T cells from PBMCs. The receptors were gathered from a human donor with multiple sclerosis.

The rearrangement joins TRBV4-3 to TRBJ2-5, with D uncertain. Germline V gene data show CDR1 as LGHNA and CDR2 as YSLEER. V lost 3 bases to trimming and J lost 2 bases, with 7 bases between them. The CDR3 spans 13 residues. CDR3 in amino acids: CASSHRDQETQYF. CDR3 bases: TGCGCCAGCAGCCATAGGGATCAAGAGACCCAGTACTTC.

The chain links TRBV20-1 to TRBJ2-3; D is unresolved. CDR1 DFQATT and CDR2 SNEGSKA come from the germline V gene (reference sequence). CDR3 length: 15 amino acids. Trimming stripped 6 bases from V and 3 bases from J, with 19 bases between. The CDR3 sequence: CSAPGGGYGTDTQYF. CDR3 in DNA: TGCAGTGCCCCCGGCGGTGGGTACGGAACAGATACGCAGTATTTT.

This chain links TRBV27 with TRBJ2-3; TRBD2 matches 11 bases. V lost 2 bases to trimming and J lost 3 bases; unmatched junction nucleotides: 7. The CDR3 covers 17 residues. The V gene's germline CDR1 is MNHEY and CDR2 SMNVEV (reference sequence). CDR3 region: CASSLAGLADLTDTQYF. DNA of the CDR3: TGTGCCAGCAGTTTAGCGGGACTAGCGGATTTAACAGATACGCAGTATTTT.

In nucleotides, the CDR3 is TGTGCCAGCAGTGTGATTAACTATGGCTACACCTTC. Translated: CASSVINYGYTF. The J gene is TRBJ1-2, the V gene TRBV28, with D hard to call. Germline loops: CDR1 MDHEN, CDR2 SYDVKM. This CDR3 contains 12 residues. With 5 bases removed from V and 1 base from J, the gap between germline ends came to 5 bases.

This clonotype was counted only a few times. V gene TRBV7-2 combines with J gene TRBJ2-7; 10 bases are shared with TRBD2. CDR1 and CDR2 from the germline V gene are SGHTA and FQGNSA. V lost 6 bases to trimming and J lost 1 base; unmatched junction nucleotides: 3. There are 14 residues in the CDR3. The CDR3 protein is CASSWTSGSYEQYF. CDR3 nucleotide sequence: TGTGCCAGCAGTTGGACTAGCGGATCCTACGAGCAGTACTTC. Full variable domain (remainder filled in from reference TRBV7-2 and TRBJ2-7): GAGVSQSPSNKVTEKGKDVELRCDPISGHTALYWYRQSLGQGLEFLIYFQGNSAPDKSGLPSDRFSAERTGGSVSTLTIQRTQQEDSAVYLCASSWTSGSYEQYFGPGTRLTVT.

The rearrangement uses TRBV29-1 and TRBJ2-7, with D possibly being TRBD2 (5 bases). Per the germline V gene, CDR1 is SQVTM and CDR2 is ANQGSEA. With 0 bases removed from V and 0 bases from J, the gap between germline ends came to 12 bases. The CDR3 has 15 residues. Written as DNA, the CDR3 is TGCAGCGTTGAAGAGGCCGGGATGTCCTCCTACGAGCAGTACTTC. It encodes CSVEEAGMSSYEQYF.

This rearrangement joins TRBV24-1 to TRBJ1-5; D is uncertain. The V end lost 3 bases, the J end lost 7 bases, and 9 bases lay between the germline ends. The CDR3 is made up of 13 amino acids. From germline, CDR1 is KGHDR and CDR2 SFDVKD. In DNA, the CDR3 is TGTGCCACCAGTGATCTCCCGGGACAGCCCCAGCATTTT. Protein sequence: CATSDLPGQPQHF.

The chain links TRBV7-9 to TRBJ1-2; D is unresolved. CDR3 size: 11 residues. The V end was cut by 8 bases, the J end by 4 bases, with 8 bases between. In germline, CDR1 is SEHNR, CDR2 FQNEAQ (reference sequence). CDR3 in DNA: TGTGCCAGCCCAAGAGGCTATGGCTACACCTTC. It is translated as CASPRGYGYTF.

The gene calls are TRBV19 and TRBJ2-1, with D perhaps given as TRBD1 or TRBD2 (5 bases each). CDR3 length equals 14 residues. The V gene lost 5 bases and the J gene lost 8 bases, with 16 bases spanning the gap. Per germline, CDR1 LNHDA and CDR2 SQIVND (reference sequence). The CDR3 is CASSAFSGAHEQFF. In DNA form, the CDR3 reads TGTGCCAGTAGTGCGTTTTCCGGGGCCCATGAGCAGTTCTTC.

This sequence joins TRBV3-1 and TRBJ2-5; 14 nucleotides match TRBD2. Losses at the gene ends were 1 base for V and 5 bases for J; bases not matched to a gene: 18. Germline V gene lookup returns CDR1 LGHDT and CDR2 YNNKEL (reference sequence). This CDR3 comprises 21 residues. The CDR3 sequence: CASSQGARLPGLAGARETQYF. The CDR3 region has the DNA TGTGCCAGCAGCCAAGGGGCGAGACTTCCGGGACTAGCGGGGGCCCGGGAGACCCAGTACTTC.

This chain links TRBV5-1 with TRBJ2-5; D unresolved. The CDR3 has 15 residues. V was pared by 0 bases and J by 5 bases, with 14 bases between. In germline, CDR1 is SGHRS, CDR2 YFSETQ. The chain's CDR3 is CASSLEGNLGETQYF. CDR3 nucleotides: TGCGCCAGCAGCTTGGAGGGCAATCTCGGGGAGACCCAGTACTTC.